This record covers a single T cell receptor beta chain. The junction departs from the called germline gene at one end, perhaps through a read error. The data are from a study of blood T cells in healthy people across ages. Next came a second PCR, run for about 6 to 11 cycles, which used a sample-barcoded 5' primer along with a J-beta primer mix. TCRdb reprocessed the 5' RACE reads via MiXCR and lists one record per CDR3 protein. In the table there are 1.2 million to 1.5 million distinct CDR3 sequences, 42% of which are singletons. The CDR3 contains 12 residues. Germline CDR1 reads MGHDK; CDR2 reads SYGVNS.

The TCR comes from a woman aged 18-30 years in good health. The chain uses TRBV25-1 and TRBJ2-7; no definite D call. The sample was blood. The CDR3 region is CANSEVGYEQYF. The CDR3 DNA follows: TGTGCCAACAGTGAGGTTGGCTACGAGCAGTACTTC.